The 27 T cell receptor beta chains listed next were all sequenced from one sample in a study of blood T cells in healthy people across ages. Primed by a sample-barcoded 5' primer and a J-beta primer mix, a second PCR proceeded for about 6 to 12 cycles. One entry per CDR3 protein results from TCRdb running MiXCR on the 5' RACE reads. The table has about 1.6 million distinct CDR3 sequences, about 31% seen once. Sequencing input: blood. The receptors stem from a woman aged 30 to 39 in good health.

This clonotype has more than one count but fewer than ten. V usage is TRBV3-1 and J usage is TRBJ2-1, with D unresolved. The CDR3 length is 16 residues. CDR1 and CDR2 from the germline V gene are LGHDT and YNNKEL (reference sequence). Trimming pared 0 bases from V and 1 base from J, leaving 10 bases between. The CDR3 region has the DNA TGTGCCAGCAGCCAAGAGTTGGAGTCGTCCTACAATGAGCAGTTCTTC. Translating it yields CASSQELESSYNEQFF.

In its sample, this clonotype was seen a few times. The V gene is TRBV27, the J gene TRBJ2-3; D is tentatively TRBD1 or TRBD2 (5 bases each). CDR1 and CDR2 from the germline V gene are MNHEY and SMNVEV (reference sequence). The CDR3 totals 16 residues. V lost 5 bases, J lost 0 bases, and 15 bases lay in between. This CDR3 is CASSPGDPASTDTQYF. The CDR3 DNA reads TGTGCCAGCAGTCCCGGGGACCCAGCTAGCACAGATACGCAGTATTTT.

This clonotype was recorded at least ten times. This chain uses TRBV20-1 with TRBJ2-3, with D possibly being TRBD2 (6 bases). Trimming shortened V by 0 bases and J by 5 bases, and 12 bases separated the two germline ends. From germline, CDR1 is DFQATT and CDR2 SNEGSKA (reference sequence). The CDR3 extends over 14 amino acids. In nucleotides, the CDR3 is TGCAGTGCTAGAGATCGGCGGGGCAGAGATACGCAGTATTTT. Amino acids: CSARDRRGRDTQYF.

The rearrangement links TRBV20-1 to TRBJ2-5; 10 nucleotides agree with TRBD2. The CDR3 length is 13 residues. The germline gives CDR1 DFQATT, CDR2 SNEGSKA (reference sequence). The J segment lost 7 bases and the V segment lost 0 bases, leaving 2 bases of the junction unmatched. For the CDR3, the DNA is TGCAGTGCTAGAGATAGACTAGCGGGGACCCAGTACTTC. Translation gives CSARDRLAGTQYF.

The chain combines TRBV18 with TRBJ1-4; no definite D call. V was cut by 3 bases and J by 2 bases, with 22 bases left in between. The V gene's germline CDR1 is KGHSH and CDR2 LQKENI. There are 19 residues in the CDR3. DNA of the CDR3: TGTGCCAGCTCACCCCCTACACACGTTATCCCTTCGACTAATGAAAAACTGTTTTTT. Protein sequence: CASSPPTHVIPSTNEKLFF.

In the case of this clonotype: A much larger clone differs from this one at a single base, so this may be a read error. The J gene is TRBJ1-2, the V gene TRBV3-1; D gene unclear. Trimming stripped 4 bases from V and 4 bases from J, with 13 bases between. The CDR3 sequence is 14 residues long. Per germline, CDR1 LGHDT and CDR2 YNNKEL (reference sequence). The CDR3 loop reads CASSRNILSYGYTF. CDR3 in DNA: TGTGCCAGCAGCCGCAACATCCTTAGCTATGGCTACACCTTC.

The CDR3 nucleotides read TGCAGTGCTAGAGGTCAGCGGGAAATCAGCTATGGCTACACCTTC. Translating it yields CSARGQREISYGYTF. The V gene is TRBV20-1, the J gene TRBJ1-2; D remains ambiguous. Germline V gene sequence: CDR1 DFQATT, CDR2 SNEGSKA (reference sequence). This CDR3 comprises 15 residues. V dropped 1 base and J dropped 4 bases, with 16 bases sitting between them.

There are a few counts of this clonotype. The J gene is TRBJ2-5, the V gene TRBV5-6; possible D gene TRBD1, 5 bases. Trimming took off 2 bases at V and 11 bases at J, with 16 bases between the two ends. Germline CDR1 is SGHDT and CDR2 is YYEEEE. This CDR3 comprises 13 residues. CDR3 sequence reads: CASSFARQRSQYF. Here the CDR3 DNA reads TGTGCCAGCAGCTTCGCTCGACAGAGGTCGCAGTACTTC.

J is TRBJ2-1 and V is TRBV20-1; 7 nucleotides match TRBD1. This CDR3 is built from 15 residues. The V gene's germline CDR1 is DFQATT and CDR2 SNEGSKA (reference sequence). After removal of 2 bases from V and 2 bases from J, the junction contained 6 bases not matched to a gene. CDR3 bases: TGCAGTGCTAGACCGAACAGGGGACCCTACAATGAGCAGTTCTTC. Amino acids: CSARPNRGPYNEQFF.

The sample holds many counts of this clonotype. The rearrangement uses TRBV28 and TRBJ2-7; D is unclear. The CDR3 runs 13 residues. Germline-derived CDR1 and CDR2 are MDHEN and SYDVKM. Trimming left V 7 bases short and J 1 base short, with 11 bases between. CDR3 DNA: TGTGCCAGCACCCCGACTGGGTCCTACGAGCAGTACTTC. Translating it yields CASTPTGSYEQYF. Using reference TRBV28 and TRBJ2-7 for the parts outside the CDR3, the full variable domain is DVKVTQSSRYLVKRTGEKVFLECVQDMDHENMFWYRQDPGLGLRLIYFSYDVKMKEKGDIPEGYSVSREKKERFSLILESASTNQTSMYLCASTPTGSYEQYFGPGTRLTVT.

The V gene is TRBV10-3, the J gene TRBJ2-7, with D uncertain. With 5 bases removed from V and 3 bases from J, the gap between germline ends came to 8 bases. Germline V gene sequence: CDR1 ENHRY, CDR2 SYGVKD. The CDR3 is made up of 12 amino acids. The CDR3 loop is CAISTDDYEQYF. Written as DNA, the CDR3 is TGTGCCATCAGTACAGACGACTACGAGCAGTACTTC.

This clonotype has only a few counts. V and J are TRBV28 and TRBJ2-6; possible D gene TRBD2, 6 bases. This CDR3 comprises 17 residues. Germline lookup yields CDR1 MDHEN and CDR2 SYDVKM. V lost 4 bases and J lost 2, with 15 bases in between. CDR3 amino acids: CASSSRGGRPGANVLTF. DNA of the CDR3: TGTGCCAGCAGTTCCCGGGGAGGTCGGCCTGGGGCCAACGTCCTGACTTTC.

Many counts were recorded for this clonotype. The V call is TRBV10-2, the J call TRBJ2-3, with TRBD2 matching 9 bases. Trimming took 4 bases from V and 3 from J; bases not matched to a gene: 5. Germline lookup yields CDR1 WSHSY and CDR2 SAAADI. This CDR3 has 15 amino acids. CDR3 DNA sequence: TGCGCCAGCAGTGCGGCGGGAGGGCCGACAGATACGCAGTATTTT. This gives the protein CASSAAGGPTDTQYF.

This clonotype was counted only a few times. V and J are TRBV12-3 or TRBV12-4 and TRBJ1-2, with TRBD1 matching 9 bases. The CDR3 loop spans 13 amino acids. The J segment lost 4 bases and the V segment lost 8 bases, leaving 5 bases of the junction unmatched. The CDR3 sequence: CASQGQGAYGYTF. In nucleotides, the CDR3 is TGTGCCAGCCAGGGACAGGGTGCCTATGGCTACACCTTC.

On this clonotype: The junction and the germline gene differ at one end; a read error may be behind it. V usage is TRBV2 and J usage is TRBJ2-5; D tentatively fits TRBD1 or TRBD2 (5 bases each). In germline, CDR1 is SNHLY, CDR2 FYNNEI. The CDR3 extends over 12 amino acids. As DNA, the CDR3 is TGTGCCAGCAGGAACATGGGGGAGACCCAGTACTTT. Translating it yields CASRNMGETQYF.

V is TRBV11-2 and J is TRBJ2-3; TRBD2 matches at 13 bases. The J segment lost 2 bases and the V segment lost 2 bases, leaving 4 bases of the junction unmatched. The V gene's germline CDR1 is SGHAT and CDR2 FQNNGV. The CDR3 is made up of 17 amino acids. The CDR3 DNA reads TGTGCCAGCAGCTTACGGGGACTAGCGGGAAACACAGATACGCAGTATTTT. It encodes CASSLRGLAGNTDTQYF.

Points on this clonotype: The junction differs from germline at one of its ends, possibly a read error. The chain carries TRBV27 and TRBJ2-7, with D perhaps matching TRBD1 (6 bases). Per the germline V gene, CDR1 is MNHEY and CDR2 is SMNVEV (reference sequence). This CDR3 has 14 amino acids. The CDR3 reads CASILGQIDHEQYF. The CDR3 coding sequence is TGTGCCAGCATCCTGGGACAAATTGATCACGAACAGTACTTC.

The V call is TRBV7-3, the J call TRBJ2-3; 7 nucleotides align to TRBD2. CDR1 and CDR2 (germline): SGHTA, FQGTGA. The CDR3 totals 18 residues. The trim removed 5 bases at V and 1 base at J, leaving 15 bases unmatched. CDR3: CASSQLGRTQTGTDTQYF. The CDR3 nucleotides read TGTGCCAGCAGCCAACTCGGGAGGACTCAAACTGGCACAGATACGCAGTATTTT.

This clonotype was seen more than once but under ten times. V and J are TRBV7-8 and TRBJ2-5, with D uncertain. Germline values: CDR1 SGHVS, CDR2 FQNEAQ. This CDR3 region has 18 residues. Trimming pared 3 bases from V and 2 bases from J, leaving 22 bases between. The CDR3 DNA follows: TGTGCCAGCAGCTTTAATCGGGCTCCCTGGAAAAAACAAGAGACCCAGTACTTC. Protein product: CASSFNRAPWKKQETQYF.

The V gene is TRBV2, the J gene TRBJ1-2; tentatively, D is TRBD1 (6 bases). The germline V gene has CDR1 SNHLY and CDR2 FYNNEI. V was cut by 6 bases and J by 6 bases, with 14 bases left in between. CDR3 length equals 13 residues. CDR3 sequence reads: CASRQRQDDGYTF. DNA of the CDR3: TGTGCCAGCAGGCAACGACAGGATGATGGCTACACCTTC.

This clonotype was detected only a few times. The chain joins TRBV30 to TRBJ1-4, with 10 bases identical to TRBD1. V shed 2 bases and J 5 bases; nucleotides not matched to a gene: 2. Germline values: CDR1 GTSNPN, CDR2 SVGIG (reference sequence). The CDR3 is made up of 14 amino acids. CDR3 in amino acids: CAWSLGQGNEKLFF. The DNA of the CDR3 is TGTGCCTGGAGTTTGGGACAGGGGAATGAAAAACTGTTTTTT. The full variable domain, completed using reference TRBV30 and TRBJ1-4, is SQTIHQWPATLVQPVGSPLSLECTVEGTSNPNLYWYRQAAGRGLQLLFYSVGIGQISSEVPQNLSASRPQDRQFILSSKKLLLSDSGFYLCAWSLGQGNEKLFFGSGTQLSVL.

To note about this clonotype: Relative to the germline gene, one junction end is altered; a read error may explain this. The chain couples TRBV12-3 or TRBV12-4 to TRBJ2-7; perhaps TRBD1 as D (6 bases). This CDR3 is built from 14 residues. CDR3: CACSSERTAYEQYF. The CDR3 coding sequence is TGTGCCTGCAGTTCCGAACGGACAGCCTACGAGCAGTACTTC.

The chain joins TRBV20-1 to TRBJ2-1; D may be TRBD1 (6 bases). The V gene's germline CDR1 is DFQATT and CDR2 SNEGSKA (reference sequence). This CDR3 has 14 residues. V was shortened by 4 bases and J by 0 bases, with 10 bases between the two germline ends. In DNA, the CDR3 is TGCAGTGCTAAGGACAGCAGCTCCTACAATGAGCAGTTCTTC. Protein: CSAKDSSSYNEQFF.

Points on this clonotype: The junction and the germline gene differ at one end; a read error may be behind it. The V and J genes are TRBV3-1 and TRBJ2-4; TRBD1 aligns across 9 bases. This CDR3 is built from 14 residues. The germline CDR1 and CDR2 sequences are LGHDT and YNNKEL (reference sequence). The CDR3 sequence: CAGSQTGQGNIQYF. The CDR3 DNA sequence: TGTGCCGGCAGCCAGACGGGACAGGGAAACATTCAGTACTTC.

V gene TRBV7-9 combines with J gene TRBJ1-5; D not certain. The V and J ends lost 4 bases and 7 bases respectively, with 8 bases between them. This CDR3 spans 12 amino acids. Germline V CDR1 and CDR2: SEHNR, FQNEAQ (reference sequence). DNA of the CDR3: TGTGCCAGCAGCTCAGGCGTGCAGCCCCAGCATTTT. Protein product: CASSSGVQPQHF.

This clonotype showed up just once. Being one base from a much bigger clone, this may be a read error. The V call is TRBV29-1, the J call TRBJ2-1, with D possibly being TRBD1 or TRBD2 (5 bases each). The germline V and J ends were trimmed by 2 bases and 8 bases, with 19 bases remaining between them. The CDR3 covers 15 residues. The germline V gene has CDR1 SQVTM and CDR2 ANQGSEA. This chain's CDR3 is CSVELARGTIYEQFF. The CDR3 DNA sequence: TGCAGCGTTGAACTGGCGAGGGGTACGATCTATGAGCAGTTCTTC.

Ten or more counts support this clonotype. The CDR3 spells CSFRAGGTLNEQFF. In nucleotides, the CDR3 is TGCAGCTTTAGAGCGGGGGGGACCCTCAATGAGCAGTTCTTC. The chain combines TRBV29-1 with TRBJ2-1, with 10 nucleotides matching TRBD2. CDR1 and CDR2 (germline): SQVTM, ANQGSEA. Trimming at V came to 8 bases and at J to 6 bases, leaving 10 bases not matched to a gene. CDR3 length equals 14 residues.